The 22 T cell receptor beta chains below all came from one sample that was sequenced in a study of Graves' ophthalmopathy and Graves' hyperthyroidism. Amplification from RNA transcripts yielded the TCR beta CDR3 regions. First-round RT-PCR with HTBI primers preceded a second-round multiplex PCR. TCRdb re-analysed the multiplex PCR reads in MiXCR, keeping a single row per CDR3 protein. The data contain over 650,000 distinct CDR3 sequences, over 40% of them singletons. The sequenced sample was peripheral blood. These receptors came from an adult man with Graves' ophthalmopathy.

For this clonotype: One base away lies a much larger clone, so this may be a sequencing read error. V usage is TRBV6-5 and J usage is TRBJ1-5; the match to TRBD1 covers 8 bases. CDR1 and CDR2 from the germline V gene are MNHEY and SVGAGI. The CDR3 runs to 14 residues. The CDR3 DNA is TGTGTCAGCAGTTACAGGGGGACGAATCAGCCCCAGCATTTT. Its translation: CVSSYRGTNQPQHF.

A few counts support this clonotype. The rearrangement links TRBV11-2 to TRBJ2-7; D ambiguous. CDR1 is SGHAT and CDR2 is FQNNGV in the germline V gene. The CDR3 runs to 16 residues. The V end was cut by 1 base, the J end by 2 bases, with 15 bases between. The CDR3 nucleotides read TGTGCCAGCAGCTTAGGCGGTGGAGTGCGCACCTACGAGCAGTACTTC. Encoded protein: CASSLGGGVRTYEQYF.

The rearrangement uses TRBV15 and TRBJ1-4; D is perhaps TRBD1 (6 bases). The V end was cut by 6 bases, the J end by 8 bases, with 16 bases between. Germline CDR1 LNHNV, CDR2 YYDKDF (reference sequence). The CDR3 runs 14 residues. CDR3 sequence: CATRTVAGVEKLFF. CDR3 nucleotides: TGTGCCACCAGGACGGTGGCAGGGGTAGAAAAACTGTTTTTT.

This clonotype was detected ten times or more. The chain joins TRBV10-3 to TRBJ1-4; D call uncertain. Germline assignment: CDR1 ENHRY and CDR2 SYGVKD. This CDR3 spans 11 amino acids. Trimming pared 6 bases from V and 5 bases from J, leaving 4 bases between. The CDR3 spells CAIRQNEKLFF. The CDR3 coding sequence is TGTGCCATCAGGCAAAATGAAAAACTGTTTTTT.

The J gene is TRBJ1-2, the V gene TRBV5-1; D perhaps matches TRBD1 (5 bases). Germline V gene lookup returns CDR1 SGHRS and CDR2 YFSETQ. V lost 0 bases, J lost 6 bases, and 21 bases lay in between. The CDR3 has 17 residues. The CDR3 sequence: CASSLEPRGRGGHGYTF. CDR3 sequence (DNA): TGCGCCAGCAGCTTGGAGCCCCGGGGCCGAGGAGGGCATGGCTACACCTTC.

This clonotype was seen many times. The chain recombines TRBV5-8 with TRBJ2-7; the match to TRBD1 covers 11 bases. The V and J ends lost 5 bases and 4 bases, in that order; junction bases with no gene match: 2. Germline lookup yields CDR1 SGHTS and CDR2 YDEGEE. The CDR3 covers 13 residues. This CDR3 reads CASRGQGAYEQYF. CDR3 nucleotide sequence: TGTGCCAGCAGAGGACAGGGGGCTTACGAGCAGTACTTC. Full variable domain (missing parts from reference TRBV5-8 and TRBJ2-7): EAGVTQSPTHLIKTRGQQATLRCSPISGHTSVYWYQQALGLGLQFLLWYDEGEERNRGNFPPRFSGRQFPNYSSELNVNALELEDSALYLCASRGQGAYEQYFGPGTRLTVT.

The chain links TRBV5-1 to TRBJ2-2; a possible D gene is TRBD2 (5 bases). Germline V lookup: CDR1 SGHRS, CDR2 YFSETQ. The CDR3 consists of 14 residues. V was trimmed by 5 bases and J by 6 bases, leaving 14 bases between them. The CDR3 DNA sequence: TGCGCCAGCAGGCGGGCAGGCCCCGCCGGGGAGCTGTTTTTT. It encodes CASRRAGPAGELFF.

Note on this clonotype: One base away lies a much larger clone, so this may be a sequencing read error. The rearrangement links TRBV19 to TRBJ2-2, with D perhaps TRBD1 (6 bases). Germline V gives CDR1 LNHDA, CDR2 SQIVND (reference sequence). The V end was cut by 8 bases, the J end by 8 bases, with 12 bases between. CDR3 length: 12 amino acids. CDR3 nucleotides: TGTGCCAGTCATACAGGGCCAGGGGAGCTGTTTTTT. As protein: CASHTGPGELFF.

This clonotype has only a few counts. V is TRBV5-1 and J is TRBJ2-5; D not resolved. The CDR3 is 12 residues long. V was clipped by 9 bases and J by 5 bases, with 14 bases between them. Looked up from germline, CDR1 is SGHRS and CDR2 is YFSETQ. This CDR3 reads CAKTDVGETQYF. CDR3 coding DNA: TGCGCCAAAACCGACGTTGGGGAGACCCAGTACTTC.

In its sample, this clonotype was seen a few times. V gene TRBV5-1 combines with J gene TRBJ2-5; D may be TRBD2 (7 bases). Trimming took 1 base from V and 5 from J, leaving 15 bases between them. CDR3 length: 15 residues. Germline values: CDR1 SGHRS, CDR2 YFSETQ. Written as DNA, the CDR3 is TGCGCCAGCAGCTTGATCGGCGGGGGCGCTGAGACCCAGTACTTC. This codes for CASSLIGGGAETQYF.

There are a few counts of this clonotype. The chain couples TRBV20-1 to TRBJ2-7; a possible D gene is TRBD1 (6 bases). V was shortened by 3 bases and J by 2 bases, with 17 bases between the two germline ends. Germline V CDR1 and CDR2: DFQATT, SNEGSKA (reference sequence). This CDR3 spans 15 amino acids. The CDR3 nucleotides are TGCAGTGCTAGGGCCAGGGCAGGGGAGACCTACGAGCAGTACTTC. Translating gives CSARARAGETYEQYF.

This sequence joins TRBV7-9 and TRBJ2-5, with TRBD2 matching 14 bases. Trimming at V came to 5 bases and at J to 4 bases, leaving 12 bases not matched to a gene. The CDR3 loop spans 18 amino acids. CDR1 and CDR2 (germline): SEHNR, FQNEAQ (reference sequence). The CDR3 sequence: CASSQQGRLAGGGETQYF. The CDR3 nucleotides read TGTGCCAGCAGCCAGCAGGGAAGACTAGCGGGAGGGGGAGAGACCCAGTACTTC.

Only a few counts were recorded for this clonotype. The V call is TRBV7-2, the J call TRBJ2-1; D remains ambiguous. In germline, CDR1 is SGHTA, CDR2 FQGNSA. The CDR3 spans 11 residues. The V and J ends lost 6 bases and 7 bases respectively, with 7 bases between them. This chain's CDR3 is CASSPTNEQFF. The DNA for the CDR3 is TGTGCCAGCAGTCCTACGAATGAGCAGTTCTTC.

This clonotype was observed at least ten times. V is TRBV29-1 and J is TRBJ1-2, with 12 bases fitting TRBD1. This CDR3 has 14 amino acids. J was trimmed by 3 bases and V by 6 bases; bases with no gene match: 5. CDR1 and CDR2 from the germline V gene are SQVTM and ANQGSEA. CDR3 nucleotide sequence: TGCAGCGTGCGGGACAGGGGGCTATACTATGGCTACACCTTC. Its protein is CSVRDRGLYYGYTF.

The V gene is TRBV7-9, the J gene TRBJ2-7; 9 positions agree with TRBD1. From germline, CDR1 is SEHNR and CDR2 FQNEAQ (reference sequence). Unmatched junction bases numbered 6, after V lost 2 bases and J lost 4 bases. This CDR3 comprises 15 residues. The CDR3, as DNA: TGTGCCAGCAGCTTAAGTGGGACAGGGTTTTACGAGCAGTACTTC. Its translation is CASSLSGTGFYEQYF.

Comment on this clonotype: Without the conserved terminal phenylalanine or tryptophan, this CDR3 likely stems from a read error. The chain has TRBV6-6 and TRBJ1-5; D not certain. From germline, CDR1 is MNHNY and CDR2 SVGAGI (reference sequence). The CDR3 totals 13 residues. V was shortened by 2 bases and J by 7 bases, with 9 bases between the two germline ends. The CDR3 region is CASSYTTNQPQHS. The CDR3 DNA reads TGTGCCAGCAGTTACACCACGAACCAGCCCCAGCATTCT.

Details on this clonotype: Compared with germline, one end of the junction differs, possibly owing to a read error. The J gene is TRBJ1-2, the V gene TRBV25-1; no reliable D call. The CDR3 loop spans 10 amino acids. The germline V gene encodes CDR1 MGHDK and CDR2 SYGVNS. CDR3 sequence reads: CASSEVGMSF. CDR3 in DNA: TGTGCCAGCAGTGAGGTGGGGATGTCATTC.

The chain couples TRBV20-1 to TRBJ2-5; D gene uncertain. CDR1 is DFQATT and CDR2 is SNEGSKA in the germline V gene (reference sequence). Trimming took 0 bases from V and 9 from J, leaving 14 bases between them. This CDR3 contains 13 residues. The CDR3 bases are TGCAGTGCTAGAGAAAAGGTCAGCCAGCCCCAGTACTTC. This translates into CSAREKVSQPQYF.

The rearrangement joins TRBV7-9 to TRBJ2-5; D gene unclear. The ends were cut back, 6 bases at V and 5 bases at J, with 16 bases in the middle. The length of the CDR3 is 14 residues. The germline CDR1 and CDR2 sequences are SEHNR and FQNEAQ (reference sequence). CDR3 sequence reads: CASSWSGSLETQYF. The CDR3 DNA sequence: TGTGCCAGCAGTTGGTCGGGTTCTCTGGAGACCCAGTACTTC.

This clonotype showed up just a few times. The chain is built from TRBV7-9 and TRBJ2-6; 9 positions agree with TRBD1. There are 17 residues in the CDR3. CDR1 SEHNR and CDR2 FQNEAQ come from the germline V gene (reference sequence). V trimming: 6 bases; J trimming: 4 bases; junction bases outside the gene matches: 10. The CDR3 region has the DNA TGTGCCAGCAGTCCCGGGACAGGGAACACCGGGGCCAACGTCCTGACTTTC. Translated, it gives CASSPGTGNTGANVLTF. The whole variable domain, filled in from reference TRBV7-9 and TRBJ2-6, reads DTGVSQNPRHKITKRGQNVTFRCDPISEHNRLYWYRQTLGQGPEFLTYFQNEAQLEKSRLLSDRFSAERPKGSFSTLEIQRTEQGDSAMYLCASSPGTGNTGANVLTFGAGSRLTVL.

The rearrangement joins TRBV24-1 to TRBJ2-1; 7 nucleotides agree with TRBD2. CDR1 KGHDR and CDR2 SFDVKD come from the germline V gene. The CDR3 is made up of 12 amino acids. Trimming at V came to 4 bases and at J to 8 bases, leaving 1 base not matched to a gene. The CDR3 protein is CATSERGYEQFF. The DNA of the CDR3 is TGTGCCACCAGTGAGCGGGGGTATGAGCAGTTCTTC.

The CDR3 here is CASSGGGFGANVLTF. The CDR3 coding sequence is TGTGCCAGCAGTGGAGGGGGCTTTGGGGCCAACGTCCTGACTTTC. This chain links TRBV25-1 with TRBJ2-6; 7 positions match TRBD1. V lost 4 bases to trimming and J lost 3 bases; unmatched junction nucleotides: 3. The germline V gene encodes CDR1 MGHDK and CDR2 SYGVNS. The CDR3 is made up of 15 amino acids.